The entry that follows covers one T cell receptor (beta chain) sequence. This sample was included in a study of cytomegalovirus exposure and HLA in healthy donors. A multiplex PCR was run with 60 Vbeta primers and 13 Jbeta primers. The assay was immunoSEQ multiplex PCR, and TCRdb's table has in-frame clones only and misses some. This table has 150,000 to 200,000 clones, roughly 85% appearing once. This CDR3 comprises 15 residues. V dropped 4 bases and J dropped 2; count of bases not matched to a gene: 9. Per germline, CDR1 SGHNT and CDR2 YYREEE (reference sequence). Sequences were obtained from PBMCs. The chain employs TRBV5-4 and TRBJ2-7; TRBD1 agrees at 7 bases. The sequence derives from a boy younger than 10 in good health and CMV-seronegative. The CDR3 sequence is CASSNSGTATYEQYF. The CDR3 nucleotides are TGTGCCAGCAGCAATTCCGGGACAGCTACCTACGAGCAGTACTTC.